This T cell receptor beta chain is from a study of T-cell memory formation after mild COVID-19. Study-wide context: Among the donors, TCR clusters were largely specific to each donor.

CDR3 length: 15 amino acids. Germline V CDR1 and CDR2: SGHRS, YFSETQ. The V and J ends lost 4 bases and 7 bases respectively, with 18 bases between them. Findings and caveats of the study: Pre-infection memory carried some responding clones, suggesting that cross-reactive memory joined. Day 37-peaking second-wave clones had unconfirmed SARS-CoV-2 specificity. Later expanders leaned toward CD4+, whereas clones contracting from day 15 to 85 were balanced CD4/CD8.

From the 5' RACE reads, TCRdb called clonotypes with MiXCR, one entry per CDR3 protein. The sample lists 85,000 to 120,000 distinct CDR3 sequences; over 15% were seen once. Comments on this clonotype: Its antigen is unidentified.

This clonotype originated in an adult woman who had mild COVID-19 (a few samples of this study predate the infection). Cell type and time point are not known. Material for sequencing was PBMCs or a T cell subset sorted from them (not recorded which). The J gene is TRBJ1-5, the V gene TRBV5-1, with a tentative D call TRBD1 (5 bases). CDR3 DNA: TGCGCCAGCAGCCCTACGGGGGGAGCCCCACAGCCCCAGCATTTT. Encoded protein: CASSPTGGAPQPQHF.